Each of the 15 T cell receptor beta chains below was sequenced from the same sample in a study of control samples from healthy donors and cancer patients. Assay: immunoSEQ multiplex PCR; the TCRdb copy retains only in-frame clones and omits some. The data hold fewer than 95,000 clones, with roughly nine tenths observed a single time. The sequenced sample consisted of blood. Source of these receptors: a woman between 50 and 59 years old in good health.

V and J are TRBV19 and TRBJ1-2, with D hard to call. Trimming removed 5 bases from V and 4 bases from J, with 14 bases in between. This CDR3 is built from 14 residues. The germline V gene has CDR1 LNHDA and CDR2 SQIVND (reference sequence). CDR3 loop: CASSPERVTYGYTF. The CDR3 DNA is TGTGCCAGTAGTCCCGAGAGGGTGACCTATGGCTACACCTTC.

This clone was seen a single time. The V and J genes are TRBV3-1 (or the pseudogene TRBV3-2) and TRBJ2-3, with a weak D call TRBD2 (6 bases). CDR1 LGHDT and CDR2 YNNKEL come from the germline V gene (reference sequence). V lost 4 bases and J lost 6, with 17 bases in between. The CDR3 extends over 15 amino acids. The CDR3: CASSLGTGGWDTQYF. In nucleotides, the CDR3 is TGTGCCAGCAGCCTTGGGACTGGAGGCTGGGATACGCAGTATTTT.

The chain combines TRBV5-1 with TRBJ2-2; unclear D gene. The CDR3 spans 14 residues. Germline CDR1 is SGHRS and CDR2 is YFSETQ. Trimming removed 6 bases from V and 7 bases from J, with 16 bases in between. Here the CDR3 DNA reads TGCGCCAGCACCGATGGAATTGTGAGCGGGGAGCTGTTTTTT. Its protein is CASTDGIVSGELFF.

A few counts support this clone. The chain is built from TRBV6-2 or TRBV6-3 and TRBJ2-2, with 7 positions matching TRBD2. Unmatched junction bases numbered 10, after V lost 5 bases and J lost 4 bases. CDR1 is MNHEY, CDR2 SVGEGT, per germline. This CDR3 spans 16 amino acids. The DNA of the CDR3 is TGTGCCAGCAGTGACGGGACTACCCGGGGCACCGGGGAGCTGTTTTTT. Its protein is CASSDGTTRGTGELFF.

V is TRBV5-1 and J is TRBJ2-7; 12 bases fit TRBD2. Germline trimming cut 3 bases from V and 5 bases from J; bases unmatched to any gene: 6. The germline V gene has CDR1 SGHRS and CDR2 YFSETQ. This CDR3 has 15 residues. The CDR3 sequence is CASSSRLAGDHEQYF. As DNA, the CDR3 is TGCGCCAGCAGCTCGCGACTAGCGGGGGATCACGAGCAGTACTTC. Full variable domain (rest looked up from reference TRBV5-1 and TRBJ2-7): KAGVTQTPRYLIKTRGQQVTLSCSPISGHRSVSWYQQTPGQGLQFLFEYFSETQRNKGNFPGRFSGRQFSNSRSEMNVSTLELGDSALYLCASSSRLAGDHEQYFGPGTRLTVT.

The chain links TRBV9 to TRBJ1-2; 7 nucleotides align to TRBD1. CDR1 is SGDLS and CDR2 is YYNGEE in the germline V gene. This CDR3 has 14 amino acids. J lost 4 bases, V lost 0 bases, and 3 bases had no gene match. For the CDR3, the DNA is TGTGCCAGCAGCGTAGGACAGGGAGTCTATGGCTACACCTTC. It yields the protein CASSVGQGVYGYTF.

This chain connects TRBV6-2 or TRBV6-3 to TRBJ2-5; D is possibly TRBD1 or TRBD2 (6 bases each). Germline values: CDR1 MNHEY, CDR2 SVGEGT. The CDR3 is made up of 12 amino acids. Trimming took 6 bases from V and 5 from J, leaving 10 bases between them. The CDR3: CASSGGGETQYF. The DNA of the CDR3 is TGTGCCAGCAGCGGGGGCGGGGAGACCCAGTACTTC.

This clone was observed a handful of times. The rearrangement links TRBV10-1 to TRBJ2-7, with 7 positions matching TRBD1. CDR1 and CDR2 from the germline V gene are WNHNN and SYGVQD (reference sequence). The CDR3 covers 17 residues. V gave up 0 bases and J gave up 4 bases; unmatched junction bases: 12. CDR3 region: CASSESFDRAGHYEQYF. The CDR3, as DNA: TGCGCCAGCAGTGAGTCGTTTGACAGGGCGGGTCATTACGAGCAGTACTTC.

This rearrangement joins TRBV6-4 to TRBJ2-2; either TRBD1 or TRBD2 may supply D (5 bases each). Looked up from germline, CDR1 is MRHNA and CDR2 is SNTAGT. Trimming pared 6 bases from V and 3 bases from J, leaving 11 bases between. The CDR3 is 14 residues long. CDR3 residues: CASSAGTDTGELFF. Here the CDR3 DNA reads TGTGCCAGCAGCGCCGGGACGGACACCGGGGAGCTGTTTTTT.

This chain links TRBV6-2 or TRBV6-3 with TRBJ1-2; TRBD1 matches 9 bases. Germline V CDR1 and CDR2: MNHEY, SVGEGT. V trimming: 4 bases; J trimming: 6 bases; junction bases outside the gene matches: 6. The CDR3 sequence is 14 residues long. The CDR3 DNA sequence: TGTGCCAGCAGTTTCGGGACAGGGAGGAATGGCTACACCTTC. Translation gives CASSFGTGRNGYTF.

A single count supports this clone. V is TRBV28 and J is TRBJ2-7, with 8 positions matching TRBD1. The CDR3 contains 14 residues. Germline trimming cut 8 bases from V and 3 bases from J; bases unmatched to any gene: 9. Germline-derived CDR1 and CDR2 are MDHEN and SYDVKM. The CDR3 is CASAFRGPVYEQYF. In DNA, the CDR3 is TGTGCCAGCGCGTTCAGGGGGCCTGTCTACGAGCAGTACTTC.

This chain connects TRBV15 to TRBJ2-1; D is uncertain. The CDR3 consists of 14 residues. CDR1 is LNHNV, CDR2 YYDKDF, per germline (reference sequence). V lost 3 bases and J lost 0, with 6 bases in between. The CDR3 DNA follows: TGTGCCACCAGCAGGGTATCCTCCTACAATGAGCAGTTCTTC. Its protein product is CATSRVSSYNEQFF.

V and J are TRBV14 and TRBJ1-1; D ambiguous. V was clipped by 3 bases and J by 4 bases, with 9 bases between them. CDR3 length: 13 amino acids. Germline-derived CDR1 and CDR2 are SGHDN and FVKESK. The CDR3, as DNA: TGTGCCAGCAGCCAGTTTCCCGGCACTGAAGCTTTCTTT. It translates to CASSQFPGTEAFF.

The J gene is TRBJ2-1, the V gene TRBV5-1; D possibly corresponds to TRBD1 (7 bases). The V end was cut by 4 bases, the J end by 8 bases, with 16 bases between. The CDR3 has 14 residues. Germline lookup yields CDR1 SGHRS and CDR2 YFSETQ. DNA for the CDR3: TGCGCCAGCAGCCCCCAGGGGGGAAAGGATGAGCAGTTCTTC. Translation: CASSPQGGKDEQFF.

This chain joins TRBV4-2 and TRBJ2-1, with 9 bases that match TRBD1. CDR1 is LGHNA, CDR2 YNFKEQ, per germline. The CDR3 is made up of 16 amino acids. The junction had 4 bases not matched to a gene; V was cut back by 4 bases and J by 0 bases. The CDR3 is CASSRDRDFSYNEQFF. The CDR3 DNA is TGTGCCAGCAGCCGGGACAGGGACTTCTCCTACAATGAGCAGTTCTTC.